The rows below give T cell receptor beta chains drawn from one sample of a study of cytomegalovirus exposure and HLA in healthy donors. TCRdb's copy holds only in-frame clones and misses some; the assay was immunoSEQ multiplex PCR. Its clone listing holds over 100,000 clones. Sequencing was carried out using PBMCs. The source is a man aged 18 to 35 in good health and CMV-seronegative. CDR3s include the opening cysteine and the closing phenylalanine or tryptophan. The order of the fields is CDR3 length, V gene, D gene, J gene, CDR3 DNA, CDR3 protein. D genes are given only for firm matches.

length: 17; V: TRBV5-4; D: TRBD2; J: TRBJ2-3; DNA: TGTGCCAGCAGCTTGTCGTTGAAAATAGCGGGGACGGATACGCAGTATTTT; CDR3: CASSLSLKIAGTDTQYF
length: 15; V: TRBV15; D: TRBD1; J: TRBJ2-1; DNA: TGTGCCACCAGCAGCGACCCAGGGACAGCTCGCGAGCAGTTCTTC; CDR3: CATSSDPGTAREQFF
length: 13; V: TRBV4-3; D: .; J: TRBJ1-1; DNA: TGCGCCAGCAGCCAAGAAGGCGGCACTGAAGCTTTCTTT; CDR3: CASSQEGGTEAFF
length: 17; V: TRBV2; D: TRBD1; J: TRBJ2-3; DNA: TGTGCCGGCTCTGGCCTAAAGACAGGGCCTAGCACAGATACGCAGTATTTT; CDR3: CAGSGLKTGPSTDTQYF
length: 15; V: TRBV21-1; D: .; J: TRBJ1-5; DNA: TGTGCCAGCAGCAAAGAGTGGCAGGGGAGCCAGCCCCAGCATTTT; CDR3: CASSKEWQGSQPQHF
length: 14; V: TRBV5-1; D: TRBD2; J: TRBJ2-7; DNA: TGCGCCAGCAGCTTGGGGCGGGAGCGTGGCGAGCAGTACTTC; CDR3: CASSLGRERGEQYF
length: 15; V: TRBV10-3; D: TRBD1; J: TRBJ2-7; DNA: TGTGCCATCAGTGAGACGGACAGGGCTGGAGACGAGCAGTACTTC; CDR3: CAISETDRAGDEQYF
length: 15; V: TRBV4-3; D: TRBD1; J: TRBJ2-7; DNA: TGCGCCAGCAGCCAAGAGACAGGGGGCGCGGACGAGCAGTACTTC; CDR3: CASSQETGGADEQYF
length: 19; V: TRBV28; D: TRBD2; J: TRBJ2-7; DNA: TGTGCCAGCAGTTTTGTACTAGCGGGAGGCCTCACGAGCTCCTACGAGCAGTACTTC; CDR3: CASSFVLAGGLTSSYEQYF
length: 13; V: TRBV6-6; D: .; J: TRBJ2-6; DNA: TGTGCCAGCAGTTACGACAGGGCCAACGTCCTGACTTTC; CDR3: CASSYDRANVLTF
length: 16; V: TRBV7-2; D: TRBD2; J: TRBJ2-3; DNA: TGTGCCAGCAGCTTATCTGGCGGGGGGGGGCAAGGTACGCAGTATTTT; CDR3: CASSLSGGGGQGTQYF
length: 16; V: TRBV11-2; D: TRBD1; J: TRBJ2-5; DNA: TGTGCCAGCAGCCCTAACAGGGGGCCCTTCCAAGAGACCCAGTACTTC; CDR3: CASSPNRGPFQETQYF
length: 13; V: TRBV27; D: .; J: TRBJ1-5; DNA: TGTGCCAGCAGTTTGATTCGGGGTCAGCCCCAGCATTTT; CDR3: CASSLIRGQPQHF
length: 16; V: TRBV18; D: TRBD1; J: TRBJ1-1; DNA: TGTGCCAGCTCACCTCGGACGACAGGGGATGTCACTGAAGCTTTCTTT; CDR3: CASSPRTTGDVTEAFF
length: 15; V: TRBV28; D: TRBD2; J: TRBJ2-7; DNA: TGTGCCAGCAGTTTAGTTTTAGCGGGATCCCACGAGCAGTACTTC; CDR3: CASSLVLAGSHEQYF
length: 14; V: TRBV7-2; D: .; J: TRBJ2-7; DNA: TGTGCCAGCAGCATTAATACACAAAACTACGAGCAGTACTTC; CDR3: CASSINTQNYEQYF
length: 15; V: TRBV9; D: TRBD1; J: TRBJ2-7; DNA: TGTGCCAGCAGCGTAGGAGGACAGGGGTTACACGAGCAGTACTTC; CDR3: CASSVGGQGLHEQYF
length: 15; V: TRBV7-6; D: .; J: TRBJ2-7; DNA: TGTGCCAGCAGCTTACGCAGGGCTATCCTTGGCGAGCAGTACTTC; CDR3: CASSLRRAILGEQYF
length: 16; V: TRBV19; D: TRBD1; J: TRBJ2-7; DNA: TGTGCCAGTAGTATAATCCCGGGACAGGGGGCGAGAGAGCAGTACTTC; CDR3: CASSIIPGQGAREQYF
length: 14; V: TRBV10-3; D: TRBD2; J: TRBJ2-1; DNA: TGTGCCATCAGTGCGGGACTACCCTACAATGAGCAGTTCTTC; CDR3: CAISAGLPYNEQFF
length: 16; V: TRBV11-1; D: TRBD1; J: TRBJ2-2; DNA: TGTGCCAGCAGCCCGCCGGGACAGGGTAACACCGGGGAGCTGTTTTTT; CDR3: CASSPPGQGNTGELFF
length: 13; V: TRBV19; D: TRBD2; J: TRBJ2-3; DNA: TGTGCCAGTACCCCAGCGGGGACAGATACGCAGTATTTT; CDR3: CASTPAGTDTQYF
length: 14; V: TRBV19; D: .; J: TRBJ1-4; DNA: TGTGCCAGTAGTACCGGACAATTTAATGAAAAACTGTTTTTT; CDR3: CASSTGQFNEKLFF
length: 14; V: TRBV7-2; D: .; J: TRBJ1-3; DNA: TGTGCCAGCAGTAGTACTTATTCTGGAAACACCATATATTTT; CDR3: CASSSTYSGNTIYF
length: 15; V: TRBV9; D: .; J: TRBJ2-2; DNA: TGTGCCAGCAGCGTAGGCGCCGCGAACACCGGGGAGCTGTTTTTT; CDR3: CASSVGAANTGELFF
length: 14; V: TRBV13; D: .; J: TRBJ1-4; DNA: TGTGCCAGCAGCCCGAGGGTCTCTAATGAAAAACTGTTTTTT; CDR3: CASSPRVSNEKLFF
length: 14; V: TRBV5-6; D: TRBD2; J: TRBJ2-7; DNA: TGTGCCAGCAGCCTTGGAGCGGGAGGGCTCGAGCAGTACTTC; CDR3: CASSLGAGGLEQYF
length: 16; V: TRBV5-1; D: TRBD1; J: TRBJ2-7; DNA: TGCGCCAGCAGCGGCAAAACCGGGACAGCGAACTACGAGCAGTACTTC; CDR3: CASSGKTGTANYEQYF
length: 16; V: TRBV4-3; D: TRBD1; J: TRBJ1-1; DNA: TGCGCCAGCAGCCAAGTGGGACAGGGAGGGAACACTGAAGCTTTCTTT; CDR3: CASSQVGQGGNTEAFF
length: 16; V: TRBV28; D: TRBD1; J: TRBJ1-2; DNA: TGTGCCAGCAGTTTAAGTGGGACAGGGGGGAAATATGGCTACACCTTC; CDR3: CASSLSGTGGKYGYTF
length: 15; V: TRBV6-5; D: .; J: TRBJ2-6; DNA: TGTGCCAGCAGAGACAGCTACTCTGGGGCCAACGTCCTGACTTTC; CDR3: CASRDSYSGANVLTF
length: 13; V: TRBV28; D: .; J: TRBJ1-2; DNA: TGTGCCAGCAAGGGAGGGGGATCGAGTGGCTACACCTTC; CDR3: CASKGGGSSGYTF
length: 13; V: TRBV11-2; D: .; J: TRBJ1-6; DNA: TGTGCCAGCAGGACCGGGACATTAGGGCCCCTCCACTTT; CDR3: CASRTGTLGPLHF
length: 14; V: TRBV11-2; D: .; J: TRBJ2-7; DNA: TGTGCCAGCAGCTTTTCCCAGGGCCCCTACGAGCAGTACTTC; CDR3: CASSFSQGPYEQYF
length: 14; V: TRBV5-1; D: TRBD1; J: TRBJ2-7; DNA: TGCGCCAGCAGCTTGGGACAGGGGAATAACGAGCAGTACTTC; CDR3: CASSLGQGNNEQYF
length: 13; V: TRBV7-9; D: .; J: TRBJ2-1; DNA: TGTGCCAGCAGCTTTCTTGCGGGGATTGAGCAGTTCTTC; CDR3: CASSFLAGIEQFF
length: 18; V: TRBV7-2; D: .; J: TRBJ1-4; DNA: TGTGCCAGCAGTCGAAGGGGCAGGGGCCGCGCAACTAATGAAAAACTGTTTTTT; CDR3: CASSRRGRGRATNEKLFF
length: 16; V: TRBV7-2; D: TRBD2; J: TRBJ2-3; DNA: TGTGCCAGCAGCTGGGGACTAGCGGGGGAAACAGATACGCAGTATTTT; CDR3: CASSWGLAGETDTQYF
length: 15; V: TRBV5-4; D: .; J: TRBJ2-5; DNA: TGTGCCAGCAGCTCCCCGGGTGGGGCCCAAGAGACCCAGTACTTC; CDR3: CASSSPGGAQETQYF
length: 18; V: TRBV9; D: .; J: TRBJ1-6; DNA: TGTGCCAGCAGCATCAACCACCCCATTACAGGGACGACGGCACCCCTCCACTTT; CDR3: CASSINHPITGTTAPLHF
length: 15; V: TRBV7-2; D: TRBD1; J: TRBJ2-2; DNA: TGTGCCAGCAGCTCCACAGGGGGAAGGCCCGGGGAGCTGTTTTTT; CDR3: CASSSTGGRPGELFF
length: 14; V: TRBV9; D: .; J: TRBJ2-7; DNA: TGTGCCAGCAGCGTAGGCGCGAAGGGGCGGGAGCAGTACTTC; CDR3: CASSVGAKGREQYF
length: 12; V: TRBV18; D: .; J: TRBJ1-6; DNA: TGTGCCAGCTCATCGGGAATTTTCACCCTCCACTTT; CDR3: CASSSGIFTLHF
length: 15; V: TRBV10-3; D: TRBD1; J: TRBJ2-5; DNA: TGTGCCATCAGTGAGCCTGGACAGGGGCCAGAGACCCAGTACTTC; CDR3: CAISEPGQGPETQYF
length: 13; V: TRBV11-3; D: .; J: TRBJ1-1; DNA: TGTGCCAGCAGCTCGGGAGCTAACACTGAAGCTTTCTTT; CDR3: CASSSGANTEAFF